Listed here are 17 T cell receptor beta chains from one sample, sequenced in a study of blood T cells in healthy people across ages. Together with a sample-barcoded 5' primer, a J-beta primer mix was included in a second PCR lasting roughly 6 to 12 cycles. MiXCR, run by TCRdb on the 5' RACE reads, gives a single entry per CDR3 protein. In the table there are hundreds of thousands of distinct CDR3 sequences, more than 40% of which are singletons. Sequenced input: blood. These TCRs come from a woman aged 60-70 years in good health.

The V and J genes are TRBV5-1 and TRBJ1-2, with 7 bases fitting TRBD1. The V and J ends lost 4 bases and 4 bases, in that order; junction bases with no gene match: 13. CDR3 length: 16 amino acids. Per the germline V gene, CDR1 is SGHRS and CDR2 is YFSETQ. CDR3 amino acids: CASSPRDRASLYGYTF. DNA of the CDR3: TGCGCCAGCAGCCCCCGGGACAGAGCATCGCTCTATGGCTACACCTTC.

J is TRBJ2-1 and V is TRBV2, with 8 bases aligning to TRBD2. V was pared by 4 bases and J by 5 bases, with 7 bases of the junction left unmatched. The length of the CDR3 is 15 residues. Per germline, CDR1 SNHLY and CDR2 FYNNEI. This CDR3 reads CASSGTSRGNNEQFF. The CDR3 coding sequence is TGTGCCAGCAGTGGGACTAGCAGGGGAAACAATGAGCAGTTCTTC.

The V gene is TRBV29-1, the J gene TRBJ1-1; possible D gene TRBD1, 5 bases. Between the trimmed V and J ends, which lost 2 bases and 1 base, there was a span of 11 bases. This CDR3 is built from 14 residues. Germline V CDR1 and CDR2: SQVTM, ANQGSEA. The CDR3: CSVERGSGNTEAFF. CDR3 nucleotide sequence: TGCAGCGTTGAAAGGGGTTCGGGGAACACTGAAGCTTTCTTT.

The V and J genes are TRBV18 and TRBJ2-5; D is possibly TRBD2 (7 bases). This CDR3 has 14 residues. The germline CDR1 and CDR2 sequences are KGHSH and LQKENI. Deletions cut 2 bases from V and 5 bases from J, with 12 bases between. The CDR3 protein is CASSPGGAEETQYF. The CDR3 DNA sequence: TGTGCCAGCTCACCAGGGGGGGCTGAGGAGACCCAGTACTTC.

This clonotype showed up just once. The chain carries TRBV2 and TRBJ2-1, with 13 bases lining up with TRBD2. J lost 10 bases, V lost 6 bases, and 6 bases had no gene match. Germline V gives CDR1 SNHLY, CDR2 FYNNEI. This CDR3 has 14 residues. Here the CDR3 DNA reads TGTGCCAGCAGACTAGCGGGAGGGATGGGGGAGCAGTTCTTC. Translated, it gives CASRLAGGMGEQFF. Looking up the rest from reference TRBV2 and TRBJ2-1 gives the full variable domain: EPEVTQTPSHQVTQMGQEVILRCVPISNHLYFYWYRQILGQKVEFLVSFYNNEISEKSEIFDDQFSVERPDGSNFTLKIRSTKLEDSAMYFCASRLAGGMGEQFFGPGTRLTVL.

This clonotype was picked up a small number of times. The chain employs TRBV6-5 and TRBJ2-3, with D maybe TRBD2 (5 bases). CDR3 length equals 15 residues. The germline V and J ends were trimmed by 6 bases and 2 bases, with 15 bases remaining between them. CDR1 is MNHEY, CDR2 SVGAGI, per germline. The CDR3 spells CASSPTGFNTDTQYF. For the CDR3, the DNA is TGTGCCAGCAGCCCCACGGGGTTTAACACAGATACGCAGTATTTT.

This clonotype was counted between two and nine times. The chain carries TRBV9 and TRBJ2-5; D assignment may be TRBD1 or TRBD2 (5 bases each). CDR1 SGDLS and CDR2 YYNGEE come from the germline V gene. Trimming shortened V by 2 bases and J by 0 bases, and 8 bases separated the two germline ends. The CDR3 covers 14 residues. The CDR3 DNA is TGTGCCAGCAGCGTTGGGGGTTACCAAGAGACCCAGTACTTC. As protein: CASSVGGYQETQYF.

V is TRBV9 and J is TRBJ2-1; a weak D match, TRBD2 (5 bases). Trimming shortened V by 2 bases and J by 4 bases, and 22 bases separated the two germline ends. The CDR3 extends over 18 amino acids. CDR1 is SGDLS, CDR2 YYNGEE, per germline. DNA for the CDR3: TGTGCCAGCAGCGTCCATTCAGCCACCAGCGGTCTATACAATGAGCAGTTCTTC. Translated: CASSVHSATSGLYNEQFF.

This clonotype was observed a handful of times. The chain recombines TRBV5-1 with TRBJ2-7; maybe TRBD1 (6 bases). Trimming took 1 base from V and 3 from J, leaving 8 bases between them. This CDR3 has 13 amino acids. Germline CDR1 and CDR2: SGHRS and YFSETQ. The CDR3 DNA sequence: TGCGCCAGCAGCTTGACAGGGATCTACGAGCAGTACTTC. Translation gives CASSLTGIYEQYF.

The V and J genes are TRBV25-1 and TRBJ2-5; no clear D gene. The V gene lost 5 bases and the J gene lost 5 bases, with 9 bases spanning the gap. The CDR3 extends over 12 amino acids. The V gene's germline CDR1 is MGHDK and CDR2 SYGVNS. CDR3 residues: CASSRTPETQYF. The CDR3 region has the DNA TGTGCCAGCAGTCGGACCCCGGAGACCCAGTACTTC.

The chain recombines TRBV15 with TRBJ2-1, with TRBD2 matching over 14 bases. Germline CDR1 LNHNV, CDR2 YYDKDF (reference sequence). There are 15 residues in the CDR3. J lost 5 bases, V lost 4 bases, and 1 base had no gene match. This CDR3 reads CATSTGLAGDNEQFF. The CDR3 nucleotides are TGTGCCACCAGCACGGGACTAGCGGGAGACAATGAGCAGTTCTTC.

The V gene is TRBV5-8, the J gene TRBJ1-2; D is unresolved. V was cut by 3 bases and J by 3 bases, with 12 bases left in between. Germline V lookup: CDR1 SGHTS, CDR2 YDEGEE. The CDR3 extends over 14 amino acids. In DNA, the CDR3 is TGTGCCAGCAGCTCCCCTGGACGGTACTATGGCTACACCTTC. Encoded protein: CASSSPGRYYGYTF.

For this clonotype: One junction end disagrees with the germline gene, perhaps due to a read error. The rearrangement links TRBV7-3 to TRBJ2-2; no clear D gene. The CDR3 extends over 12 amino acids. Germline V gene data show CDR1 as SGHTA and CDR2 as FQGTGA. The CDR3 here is CAGSPDPGELFF. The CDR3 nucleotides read TGTGCCGGCAGCCCCGACCCCGGGGAGCTGTTTTTT.

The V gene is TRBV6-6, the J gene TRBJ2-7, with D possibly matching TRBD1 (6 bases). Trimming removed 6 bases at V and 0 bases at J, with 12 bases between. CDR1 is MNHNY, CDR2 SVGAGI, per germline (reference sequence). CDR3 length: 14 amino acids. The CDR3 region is CASRSGTPSYEQYF. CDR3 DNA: TGTGCCAGCAGATCCGGGACACCCTCCTACGAGCAGTACTTC.

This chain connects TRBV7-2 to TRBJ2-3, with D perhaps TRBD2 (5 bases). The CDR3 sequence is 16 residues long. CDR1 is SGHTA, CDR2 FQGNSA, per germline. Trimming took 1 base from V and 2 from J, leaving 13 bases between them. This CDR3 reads CASSLGSSYYTDTQYF. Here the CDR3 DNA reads TGTGCCAGCAGCTTAGGGTCTAGCTATTACACAGATACGCAGTATTTT.

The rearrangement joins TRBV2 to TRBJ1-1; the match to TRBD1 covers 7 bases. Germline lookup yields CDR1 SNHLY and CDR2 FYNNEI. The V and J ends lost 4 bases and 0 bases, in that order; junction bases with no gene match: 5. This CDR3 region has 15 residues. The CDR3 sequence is CASSAPGTVNTEAFF. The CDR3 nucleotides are TGTGCCAGCAGTGCCCCCGGGACAGTGAACACTGAAGCTTTCTTT. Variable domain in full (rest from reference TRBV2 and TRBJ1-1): EPEVTQTPSHQVTQMGQEVILRCVPISNHLYFYWYRQILGQKVEFLVSFYNNEISEKSEIFDDQFSVERPDGSNFTLKIRSTKLEDSAMYFCASSAPGTVNTEAFFGQGTRLTVV.

The CDR3 bases are TGTGCCAGCACATCGAGGCTGGGCTCCGAGCAGTACTTC. It is translated as CASTSRLGSEQYF. V and J are TRBV6-1 and TRBJ2-7; D uncertain. Trimming shortened V by 7 bases and J by 6 bases, and 16 bases separated the two germline ends. Germline V gene sequence: CDR1 MNHNS, CDR2 SASEGT. The CDR3 contains 13 residues.